Listed here are 28 T cell receptor beta chains from one sample, sequenced in a study of identical twins (TCRdb year 2016). The library was prepared using 5' RACE. The sequencer listed for this sample is Illumina HiSeq 2000. TCRdb applied fastp at Q25 and MiXCR to the public reads, then kept only in-frame beta chains. CDR3 protein duplicates are merged, each entry listing the most common genes and DNA. This sample gives around 490,000 distinct CDR3 sequences in total; approximately 14% of them show up just once. In total, the top ten clones hold approximately 0.9% of the sample. The same sample was also used in a study of yellow fever vaccine responses in identical twins.

The sequenced sample was CD4+ T cells sorted from blood. These receptors were collected from a woman aged 18-35 years in good health.

This chain joins TRBV15 and TRBJ1-6; TRBD1 matches 8 bases. There are 15 residues in the CDR3. The V segment lost 0 bases and the J segment 9 bases; nucleotides outside the gene matches: 4. Per germline, CDR1 LNHNV and CDR2 YYDKDF (reference sequence). The chain's CDR3 is CATSRDGQGRSPLHF. The CDR3 nucleotides are TGTGCCACCAGCAGAGACGGACAGGGACGTTCACCCCTCCACTTT.

This clonotype was counted only a few times. The chain uses TRBV5-6 and TRBJ2-7; weak D call: TRBD1 (5 bases). Between the trimmed V and J ends, which lost 0 bases and 1 base, there was a span of 14 bases. Germline values: CDR1 SGHDT, CDR2 YYEEEE. This CDR3 comprises 16 residues. CDR3 bases: TGTGCCAGCAGCTTGGGAGACAGACATTCTTCCTACGAGCAGTACTTC. This encodes CASSLGDRHSSYEQYF.

The rearrangement joins TRBV19 to TRBJ1-5, with D perhaps TRBD1 (5 bases). V lost 7 bases and J lost 2, with 18 bases in between. Germline values: CDR1 LNHDA, CDR2 SQIVND (reference sequence). CDR3 length equals 16 residues. The CDR3 bases are TGTGCCAGTACCCCCTCGCGGGGGTTTGGCAATCAGCCCCAGCATTTT. Translating gives CASTPSRGFGNQPQHF.

The rearrangement joins TRBV3-1 to TRBJ1-1; tentatively, D is TRBD1 (5 bases). This CDR3 is built from 14 residues. Germline V lookup: CDR1 LGHDT, CDR2 YNNKEL (reference sequence). V lost 3 bases and J lost 0, with 8 bases in between. The CDR3 DNA follows: TGTGCCAGCAGCCAGGCAGGGCTGAACACTGAAGCTTTCTTT. Residues: CASSQAGLNTEAFF.

This clonotype was counted only a few times. The chain links TRBV3-1 to TRBJ2-3; 8 bases line up with TRBD1. The trim removed 4 bases at V and 4 bases at J, leaving 7 bases unmatched. Looked up from germline, CDR1 is LGHDT and CDR2 is YNNKEL (reference sequence). CDR3 length equals 15 residues. DNA for the CDR3: TGTGCCAGCAGCCCCAGGGGGCGAGGGTCAGATACGCAGTATTTT. As protein: CASSPRGRGSDTQYF.

J is TRBJ1-1 and V is TRBV7-9, with a possible D match to TRBD1 (5 bases). V lost 5 bases to trimming and J lost 10 bases, with 8 bases between them. CDR1 and CDR2 from the germline V gene are SEHNR and FQNEAQ (reference sequence). The CDR3 is 10 amino acids. The chain's CDR3 is CASSPGRAFF. CDR3 DNA: TGTGCCAGCAGCCCAGGGCGAGCTTTCTTT. Looking up the rest from reference TRBV7-9 and TRBJ1-1 gives the full variable domain: DTGVSQNPRHKITKRGQNVTFRCDPISEHNRLYWYRQTLGQGPEFLTYFQNEAQLEKSRLLSDRFSAERPKGSFSTLEIQRTEQGDSAMYLCASSPGRAFFGQGTRLTVV.

This clonotype was recorded a few times. CDR3 residues: CASSRREGSGTDTQYF. Here the CDR3 DNA reads TGTGCCAGCAGCCGTCGGGAGGGAAGTGGCACAGATACGCAGTATTTT. This chain uses TRBV4-2 with TRBJ2-3; 8 bases align to TRBD2. Per germline, CDR1 LGHNA and CDR2 YNFKEQ. The CDR3 is 16 residues long. V trimming: 4 bases; J trimming: 1 base; junction bases outside the gene matches: 7.

In its sample, this clonotype was seen a few times. The chain recombines TRBV19 with TRBJ2-5; maybe TRBD1 (6 bases). The CDR3 totals 12 residues. Germline V gene data show CDR1 as LNHDA and CDR2 as SQIVND (reference sequence). V lost 7 bases and J 6 bases, leaving 12 bases between the germline ends. CDR3 in DNA: TGTGCCAGTATTTCGACAGGAAAGACCCAGTACTTC. Encoded protein: CASISTGKTQYF.

The table lists this clonotype with a few counts. The chain recombines TRBV21-1 with TRBJ2-7; TRBD1, the table's D call, lacks a check against the DNA. TRBV21-1 is a recognized pseudogene. The CDR3 is made up of 14 amino acids. The DNA of the CDR3 is TGTGCCAGCAGTAAAAGGGGGGGGACCTACGAGCAGTACTTC. Its translation: CASSKRGGTYEQYF.

This clonotype was found many times. The chain employs TRBV7-8 and TRBJ2-7, with no clear D. Germline V gene data show CDR1 as SGHVS and CDR2 as FQNEAQ. There are 11 residues in the CDR3. Trimming pared 5 bases from V and 3 bases from J, leaving 5 bases between. CDR3 nucleotides: TGTGCCAGCAGCGAGAACTACGAGCAGTACTTC. Translating gives CASSENYEQYF. Looking up the rest from reference TRBV7-8 and TRBJ2-7 gives the full variable domain: GAGVSQSPRYKVAKRGQDVALRCDPISGHVSLFWYQQALGQGPEFLTYFQNEAQLDKSGLPSDRFFAERPEGSVSTLKIQRTQQEDSAVYLCASSENYEQYFGPGTRLTVT.

This chain joins TRBV18 and TRBJ2-7; no firm D call. The CDR3 has 15 residues. The V end lost 3 bases, the J end lost 0 bases, and 12 bases lay between the germline ends. From germline, CDR1 is KGHSH and CDR2 LQKENI. As DNA, the CDR3 is TGTGCCAGCTCACCGGAACACATTTTCTCCTACGAGCAGTACTTC. Translating it yields CASSPEHIFSYEQYF.

This clonotype was found a few times. A junction end diverges from the germline sequence, so it may reflect a read error. The chain uses TRBV6-5 and TRBJ2-1; TRBD1 aligns across 11 bases. The CDR3 loop spans 16 amino acids. CDR1 is MNHEY and CDR2 is SVGAGI in the germline V gene. The DNA of the CDR3 is TGTGCCAGCAGTTACTCTTGGACAGGGGGCTACCATGAGCAGTTCTTC. It yields the protein CASSYSWTGGYHEQFF.

The rearrangement uses TRBV6-1 and TRBJ2-7; TRBD1 agrees at 7 bases. After removal of 6 bases from V and 6 bases from J, the junction contained 5 bases not matched to a gene. This CDR3 is built from 12 residues. Germline values: CDR1 MNHNS, CDR2 SASEGT. CDR3 sequence reads: CASSQGVGEQYF. The CDR3 DNA sequence: TGTGCCAGCAGCCAGGGGGTCGGCGAGCAGTACTTC.

Ten or more counts support this clonotype. The V call is TRBV5-1, the J call TRBJ2-3; a weak D match, TRBD2 (6 bases). V was cut by 1 base and J by 1 base, with 10 bases left in between. The CDR3 is 15 residues long. CDR1 is SGHRS, CDR2 YFSETQ, per germline. The CDR3 sequence: CASSLTASGTDTQYF. CDR3 nucleotide sequence: TGCGCCAGCAGCTTGACGGCTAGCGGCACAGATACGCAGTATTTT. Looking up the rest from reference TRBV5-1 and TRBJ2-3 gives the full variable domain: KAGVTQTPRYLIKTRGQQVTLSCSPISGHRSVSWYQQTPGQGLQFLFEYFSETQRNKGNFPGRFSGRQFSNSRSEMNVSTLELGDSALYLCASSLTASGTDTQYFGPGTRLTVL.

The rearrangement joins TRBV10-1 to TRBJ1-2, with TRBD1 as a possible D gene (6 bases). The CDR3 loop spans 15 amino acids. V lost 3 bases and J 5 bases, leaving 16 bases between the germline ends. Germline CDR1 reads WNHNN; CDR2 reads SYGVQD (reference sequence). CDR3 sequence reads: CASSDSEKGVYGYTF. The CDR3 DNA sequence: TGCGCCAGCAGTGACTCCGAAAAGGGGGTTTATGGCTACACCTTC.

This clonotype was counted ten times or more. The chain couples TRBV5-1 to TRBJ2-3; weak D call: TRBD1 (6 bases). The CDR3 runs to 14 residues. From germline, CDR1 is SGHRS and CDR2 YFSETQ. V was shortened by 4 bases and J by 1 base, with 10 bases between the two germline ends. CDR3 amino acids: CASSPGQRTDTQYF. CDR3 nucleotides: TGCGCCAGCAGCCCTGGACAGCGCACAGATACGCAGTATTTT.

This clonotype was picked up many times. The rearrangement links TRBV12-3 or TRBV12-4 to TRBJ1-2, with 7 bases lining up with TRBD1. V gave up 5 bases and J gave up 3 bases; unmatched junction bases: 3. This CDR3 is 13 amino acids long. This CDR3 reads CASSTGTDYGYTF. The CDR3 coding sequence is TGTGCCAGCAGTACCGGGACAGACTATGGCTACACCTTC.

The V gene is TRBV20-1, the J gene TRBJ2-1; no reliable D call. V was clipped by 6 bases and J by 4 bases, with 13 bases between them. Germline V gene lookup returns CDR1 DFQATT and CDR2 SNEGSKA (reference sequence). The CDR3 runs 13 residues. The CDR3 bases are TGCAGTGCGTCCCTGGGATCGTACAATGAGCAGTTCTTC. Translating it yields CSASLGSYNEQFF.

The chain couples TRBV5-4 to TRBJ2-2, with a tentative D call TRBD2 (6 bases). The CDR3 totals 17 residues. Germline CDR1 is SGHNT and CDR2 is YYREEE (reference sequence). The V end was cut by 4 bases, the J end by 6 bases, with 22 bases between. CDR3 in amino acids: CASSRDPGLRGPGELFF. CDR3 nucleotide sequence: TGTGCCAGCAGCAGAGACCCGGGACTCCGGGGACCCGGGGAGCTGTTTTTT.

This clonotype was seen only a few times. This chain uses TRBV10-3 with TRBJ2-1; a weak D match, TRBD1 (6 bases). The CDR3 extends over 13 amino acids. The ends were cut back, 6 bases at V and 5 bases at J, with 11 bases in the middle. The germline gives CDR1 ENHRY, CDR2 SYGVKD. The chain's CDR3 is CAIRQGSNNEQFF. The DNA of the CDR3 is TGTGCCATCAGACAGGGTTCAAACAATGAGCAGTTCTTC.

This chain connects TRBV28 to TRBJ1-2; D gene ambiguous. The germline V and J ends were trimmed by 4 bases and 3 bases, with 12 bases remaining between them. The CDR3 is made up of 14 amino acids. Germline CDR1 and CDR2: MDHEN and SYDVKM. CDR3 in amino acids: CASSSAGPHYGYTF. In nucleotides, the CDR3 is TGTGCCAGCAGTTCCGCCGGACCTCACTATGGCTACACCTTC.

The chain employs TRBV5-1 and TRBJ2-7, with 11 bases identical to TRBD2. This CDR3 is built from 15 residues. In germline, CDR1 is SGHRS, CDR2 YFSETQ. J gave up 3 bases and V 4 bases, and 6 bases lay outside the gene matches. The CDR3 DNA reads as TGCGCCAGCAGCCGTACCGGGACTAGCGGCTACGAGCAGTACTTC. Protein sequence: CASSRTGTSGYEQYF.

On this clonotype: A much larger clone differs by one base, so this may be a read error. The J gene is TRBJ2-2, the V gene TRBV9, with a possible D match to TRBD2 (5 bases). This CDR3 region has 13 residues. Germline V gives CDR1 SGDLS, CDR2 YYNGEE. In nucleotides, the CDR3 is TGTACCAGCAGCGTCACTAGTAATGGGGAGCTGTTTTTT. This encodes CTSSVTSNGELFF. The variable domain in full, with the rest retrieved from reference TRBV9 and TRBJ2-2, is DSGVTQTPKHLITATGQRVTLRCSPRSGDLSVYWYQQSLDQGLQFLIQYYNGEERAKGNILERFSAQQFPDLHSELNLSSLELGDSALYFCTSSVTSNGELFFGEGSRLTVL.

The chain links TRBV20-1 to TRBJ1-6; tentative D call: TRBD1 (6 bases). There are 14 residues in the CDR3. Trimming left V 3 bases short and J 6 bases short, with 12 bases between. Germline values: CDR1 DFQATT, CDR2 SNEGSKA (reference sequence). The CDR3 loop reads CSARPGASNSPLHF. The CDR3 DNA reads as TGCAGTGCTAGGCCGGGGGCCTCTAATTCACCCCTCCACTTT.

V is TRBV6-1 and J is TRBJ2-1; 7 nucleotides line up with TRBD2. Germline assignment: CDR1 MNHNS and CDR2 SASEGT. Germline trimming cut 7 bases from V and 3 bases from J; bases unmatched to any gene: 18. The CDR3 runs to 18 residues. Here the CDR3 DNA reads TGTGCCAGCACCCAAATTGGGACTACCGCCCTTAACTACAATGAGCAGTTCTTC. It specifies CASTQIGTTALNYNEQFF.

The rearrangement joins TRBV10-3 to TRBJ2-7, with D possibly being TRBD2 (6 bases). Deletions cut 0 bases from V and 5 bases from J, with 14 bases between. Germline V lookup: CDR1 ENHRY, CDR2 SYGVKD. The CDR3 length is 15 residues. The CDR3 DNA sequence: TGTGCCATCAGTGAGTCGACTCGGGGGACGAACGAGCAGTACTTC. It codes for CAISESTRGTNEQYF.

This clonotype was observed a single time. Given a much more abundant clone one base away, this may be a read error. This chain links TRBV20-1 with TRBJ2-3; tentative D call: TRBD2 (5 bases). CDR3 length: 16 residues. CDR1 and CDR2 (germline): DFQATT, SNEGSKA (reference sequence). Here the CDR3 reads CCAEGARRFSTDTQYF. CDR3 nucleotide sequence: TGCTGTGCCGAGGGCGCAAGGAGATTCTCCACAGATACGCAGTATTTT.

V gene TRBV5-1 combines with J gene TRBJ2-7; the match to TRBD1 covers 8 bases. Looked up from germline, CDR1 is SGHRS and CDR2 is YFSETQ. This CDR3 is 14 amino acids long. J was trimmed by 3 bases and V by 4 bases; bases with no gene match: 6. CDR3 amino acids: CASSPTTGVYEQYF. The CDR3 bases are TGCGCCAGCAGCCCGACGACAGGGGTCTACGAGCAGTACTTC.